A selection of T cell receptor beta chains follows, all from one sample in a study of cytomegalovirus exposure and HLA in healthy donors. Only in-frame clones appear in the TCRdb table, and some are missing; sequencing was by immunoSEQ multiplex PCR. The sample yields around 120,000 clones, over 75% seen once. What was sequenced was PBMCs. Source of these receptors: a woman between 18 and 30 years old in good health and CMV-seropositive. CDR3s include the opening cysteine and the closing phenylalanine or tryptophan. The order of the fields is D gene, J gene, clone size, V gene, CDR3 DNA, CDR3 protein. D genes are given only for firm matches. The listing skips clone size in some rows; elsewhere it reads once, few, many or a size class.

D: .
J: TRBJ2-5
size: .
V: TRBV7-9
DNA: TGTGCCAGCAGCTTAGATCCACGGGAGACCCAGTACTTC
CDR3: CASSLDPRETQYF

D: .
J: TRBJ2-5
size: .
V: TRBV30
DNA: TGTGCCTGGAGTGTACGGCCGGGTGGGACCCAGTACTTC
CDR3: CAWSVRPGGTQYF

D: .
J: TRBJ2-1
size: .
V: TRBV5-6
DNA: TGTGCCAGCAGCGGGGGCCCCAGTAACGGGGGGTACAATGAGCAGTTCTTC
CDR3: CASSGGPSNGGYNEQFF

D: .
J: TRBJ1-1
size: .
V: TRBV7-2
DNA: TGTGCCAGCTCCGCGGTTGGGTGGAACACTGAAGCTTTCTTT
CDR3: CASSAVGWNTEAFF

D: .
J: TRBJ1-1
size: .
V: TRBV2
DNA: TGTGCCGAAGTGGGGGAGGTGAACACTGAAGCTTTCTTT
CDR3: CAEVGEVNTEAFF

D: .
J: TRBJ2-1
size: .
V: TRBV7-9
DNA: TGTGCCAGCAGCTTAGGGTACGGGAGCTCCTACAATGAGCAGTTCTTC
CDR3: CASSLGYGSSYNEQFF

D: TRBD1
J: TRBJ1-2
size: .
V: TRBV10-3
DNA: TGTGCCATTGGACAGGGGCAGGGTGGCTACACCTTC
CDR3: CAIGQGQGGYTF

D: TRBD2
J: TRBJ2-7
size: .
V: TRBV7-8
DNA: TGTGCCAGCAGCTTAGTCACTAGCGGGGGTGAACTTTCCTACGAGCAGTACTTC
CDR3: CASSLVTSGGELSYEQYF

D: TRBD2
J: TRBJ2-1
size: once
V: TRBV30
DNA: TGTGCCTGGAGTGTACCCGGGACTAGCGGATACAATGAGCAGTTCTTC
CDR3: CAWSVPGTSGYNEQFF

D: TRBD1
J: TRBJ2-7
size: once
V: TRBV6-1
DNA: TGTGCCAGCAGTGAAGCGCCTTTCGGGACAGGGTATTACGAGCAGTACTTC
CDR3: CASSEAPFGTGYYEQYF

D: .
J: TRBJ2-2
size: .
V: TRBV7-9
DNA: TGTGCCAGCAGGAGGCTAGCAGGCGGGGAGCTGTTTTTT
CDR3: CASRRLAGGELFF

D: .
J: TRBJ2-2
size: .
V: TRBV5-1
DNA: TGCGCCAGCAGCCTAGATCTCGGCCCCGGGGAGCTGTTTTTT
CDR3: CASSLDLGPGELFF

D: .
J: TRBJ1-4
size: .
V: TRBV5-4
DNA: TGTGCCAGCAGCTTGGGCGGCGGGGGGCCTAATGAAAAACTGTTTTTT
CDR3: CASSLGGGGPNEKLFF

D: .
J: TRBJ1-1
size: .
V: TRBV5-1
DNA: TGCGCCAGCAGCGCTGCCCCTAGGAGAAACACTGAAGCTTTCTTT
CDR3: CASSAAPRRNTEAFF

D: TRBD1
J: TRBJ1-6
size: few
V: TRBV14
DNA: TGTGCCAGCAGCCAGACGACCAGGGGGAATTCACCCCTCCACTTT
CDR3: CASSQTTRGNSPLHF

D: .
J: TRBJ2-7
size: .
V: TRBV18
DNA: TGTGCCAGCTCTCAAACAGGGTCCGGCGAGCAGTACTTC
CDR3: CASSQTGSGEQYF

D: .
J: TRBJ1-1
size: .
V: TRBV30
DNA: TGTGCCTGGAGTGTTCGGGGCACTGAAGCTTTCTTT
CDR3: CAWSVRGTEAFF

D: TRBD1
J: TRBJ1-1
size: .
V: TRBV2
DNA: TGTGCCAGCAGAGCACTGGGACAGGTGAACACTGAAGCTTTCTTT
CDR3: CASRALGQVNTEAFF

D: .
J: TRBJ2-7
size: .
V: TRBV6-5
DNA: TGTGCCAGCAGCGGGGGCTCCTACGAGCAGTACTTC
CDR3: CASSGGSYEQYF

D: .
J: TRBJ1-2
size: .
V: TRBV7-6
DNA: TGTGCCAGCAGCTTAAGGTCTAACAGAAGGCCACCATATAACTATGGCTACACCTTC
CDR3: CASSLRSNRRPPYNYGYTF

D: .
J: TRBJ2-7
size: .
V: TRBV2
DNA: TGTGCCAGCAAAGGACACGGCGGCCTCTACGAGCAGTACTTC
CDR3: CASKGHGGLYEQYF

D: TRBD1
J: TRBJ1-1
size: .
V: TRBV11-1
DNA: TGTGCCAGCAGCTTAGGATCTGGGACAGGGGATATTGAAGCTTTCTTT
CDR3: CASSLGSGTGDIEAFF

D: .
J: TRBJ2-2
size: .
V: TRBV6-6
DNA: TGTGCCAGCAGTTACTCACAGGGGAACACCGGGGAGCTGTTTTTT
CDR3: CASSYSQGNTGELFF

D: TRBD2
J: TRBJ2-5
size: once
V: TRBV2
DNA: TGTGCCAGCAGTGAGTCGGAGCGGGAGATGTTCGTGGAGACCCAGTACTTC
CDR3: CASSESEREMFVETQYF

D: TRBD1
J: TRBJ1-2
size: .
V: TRBV25-1
DNA: TGTGCCAGCAGTGTATCCGGGACAGGGGTTTATGGCTACACCTTC
CDR3: CASSVSGTGVYGYTF